This T cell receptor beta chain came from a study of shared clonotypes between healthy human individuals. Study-level points and caveats: Between a handful of donors, naive CD4 clonotypes were shared at a level of approximately 5%.

The CDR3 has 15 amino acids. Trimming removed 0 bases at V and 8 bases at J, with 12 bases between. The germline V gene encodes CDR1 SGHRS and CDR2 YFSETQ. TCRdb keeps only in-frame clones here, not all; method: immunoSEQ multiplex PCR. Seen here are about 980,000 clones, more than 75% observed once, and the top ten hold over 1.3%. A CD45RA-negative memory subset and a CD45RA+ naive subset were separated from the CD4+ cells. Regarding this clone: The antigen remains unidentified.

The chain joins TRBV5-1 to TRBJ1-6; D not resolved. Material: memory CD4+ T cells sorted from blood. Subset: CD45RA-negative fraction. This clonotype was sampled from a man aged 18 to 35 in good health. CDR3 protein: CASSLVLGSDSPLHF. DNA of the CDR3: TGCGCCAGCAGCTTGGTTCTGGGGTCGGATTCACCCCTCCACTTT.